Listed here are 25 T cell receptor beta chains from one sample, sequenced in a study of T cell responses to AZD1222 COVID-19 vaccine. Sequenced by immunoSEQ multiplex PCR; TCRdb stores in-frame clones only, minus some. The table lists some 190,000 clones, roughly 91% of them singletons. Sequenced material: peripheral blood, taken 28 days after the second AZD1222 dose. The receptors originated from an adult who received the AZD1222 COVID-19 vaccine.

This rearrangement joins TRBV5-1 to TRBJ1-6; a weak D match, TRBD1 (6 bases). This CDR3 contains 14 residues. V lost 0 bases, J lost 9 bases, and 10 bases lay in between. Germline V gene lookup returns CDR1 SGHRS and CDR2 YFSETQ. CDR3 DNA sequence: TGCGCCAGCAGCTTGGACAGGGCCAGTTCACCCCTCCACTTT. It is translated as CASSLDRASSPLHF.

The chain carries TRBV28 and TRBJ1-1; no firm D call. Per germline, CDR1 MDHEN and CDR2 SYDVKM. This CDR3 region has 17 residues. V was clipped by 2 bases and J by 4 bases, with 20 bases between them. The CDR3: CASSLIIAYGLGTEAFF. DNA for the CDR3: TGTGCCAGCAGTTTAATCATAGCTTACGGGCTTGGCACTGAAGCTTTCTTT.

This chain joins TRBV28 and TRBJ2-3; 10 nucleotides match TRBD2. After removal of 7 bases from V and 0 bases from J, the junction contained 16 bases not matched to a gene. The CDR3 is 19 amino acids. Germline-derived CDR1 and CDR2 are MDHEN and SYDVKM. In DNA form, the CDR3 reads TGTGCCAGCAATCCGCTCAAAGCGGGAGGGCTAACTAGCACAGATACGCAGTATTTT. Amino acid sequence: CASNPLKAGGLTSTDTQYF.

This chain's CDR3 is CASSLWGSGELFF. Here the CDR3 DNA reads TGTGCCAGCAGCCTCTGGGGGAGCGGGGAGCTGTTTTTT. The V and J genes are TRBV3-1 (or the pseudogene TRBV3-2) and TRBJ2-2; D tentatively reads TRBD1 or TRBD2 (5 bases each). Germline V gives CDR1 LGHDT, CDR2 YNNKEL (reference sequence). The CDR3 consists of 13 residues. With 4 bases removed from V and 7 bases from J, the gap between germline ends came to 10 bases.

The chain joins TRBV16 to TRBJ2-7; no clear D. CDR3 length equals 15 residues. Germline V gene sequence: CDR1 KGHSY, CDR2 FQNENV. The V gene lost 0 bases and the J gene lost 6 bases, with 15 bases spanning the gap. In DNA, the CDR3 is TGTGCCAGCAGCCAATCAGCCCCCGGTTCATCCGAGCAGTACTTC. Its translation: CASSQSAPGSSEQYF.

Written as DNA, the CDR3 is TGTGCCAGCAGGAGGACTAGCGGGAGTTCCGGGGAGCTGTTTTTT. Residues: CASRRTSGSSGELFF. This sequence joins TRBV6-5 and TRBJ2-2, with TRBD2 matching over 13 bases. V shed 6 bases and J 6 bases; nucleotides not matched to a gene: 4. CDR1 is MNHEY and CDR2 is SVGAGI in the germline V gene. The CDR3 is 15 residues long.

The rearrangement uses TRBV18 and TRBJ1-1, with no clear D. This CDR3 contains 15 residues. Germline V gene lookup returns CDR1 KGHSH and CDR2 LQKENI. V was trimmed by 3 bases and J by 4 bases, leaving 15 bases between them. The CDR3 sequence is CASSPRRPGPTEAFF. DNA of the CDR3: TGTGCCAGCTCACCCCGTCGACCTGGCCCCACTGAAGCTTTCTTT.

V usage is TRBV5-1 and J usage is TRBJ2-3; TRBD1 agrees at 10 bases. CDR3 size: 15 residues. The ends lost 3 bases at V and 1 base at J; junction bases unmatched: 2. Germline values: CDR1 SGHRS, CDR2 YFSETQ. CDR3 sequence (DNA): TGCGCCAGCAGCTGGGGGACAGGGGGCACAGATACGCAGTATTTT. Translated: CASSWGTGGTDTQYF.

The rearrangement links TRBV10-3 to TRBJ2-5, with no clear D. This CDR3 region has 13 residues. Germline assignment: CDR1 ENHRY and CDR2 SYGVKD. V was shortened by 6 bases and J by 5 bases, with 13 bases between the two germline ends. CDR3 sequence: CAISTTRGETQYF. The CDR3 nucleotides read TGTGCCATCAGCACCACTCGCGGCGAGACCCAGTACTTC.

The chain joins TRBV24-1 to TRBJ1-1; 8 bases fit TRBD1. Per germline, CDR1 KGHDR and CDR2 SFDVKD. J gave up 3 bases and V 12 bases, and 8 bases lay outside the gene matches. The length of the CDR3 is 13 residues. The chain's CDR3 is CAVATGADTEAFF. Here the CDR3 DNA reads TGTGCCGTCGCGACAGGGGCAGACACTGAAGCTTTCTTT.

The chain recombines TRBV6-4 with TRBJ2-6; unclear D gene. The CDR3 contains 15 residues. Germline V gene lookup returns CDR1 MRHNA and CDR2 SNTAGT. V lost 2 bases, J lost 0 bases, and 5 bases lay in between. CDR3 residues: CASSDTASGANVLTF. The CDR3 DNA is TGTGCCAGCAGTGACACGGCCTCTGGGGCCAACGTCCTGACTTTC.

In this sample, this clone turned up a few times. The J gene is TRBJ2-2, the V gene TRBV5-1; TRBD2 agrees at 7 bases. V shed 3 bases and J 1 base; nucleotides not matched to a gene: 3. CDR1 is SGHRS, CDR2 YFSETQ, per germline. The CDR3 length is 15 residues. The CDR3 DNA is TGCGCCAGCAGCTCAGCTAGCGGGAACACCGGGGAGCTGTTTTTT. Its protein product is CASSSASGNTGELFF.

This chain uses TRBV7-9 with TRBJ2-7, with D unclear. Germline V gives CDR1 SEHNR, CDR2 FQNEAQ (reference sequence). The germline V and J ends were trimmed by 5 bases and 5 bases, with 10 bases remaining between them. This CDR3 has 12 residues. The chain's CDR3 is CASSPNPNEQYF. The CDR3 coding sequence is TGTGCCAGCAGCCCAAACCCTAACGAGCAGTACTTC. Full variable domain (remainder filled in from reference TRBV7-9 and TRBJ2-7): DTGVSQNPRHKITKRGQNVTFRCDPISEHNRLYWYRQTLGQGPEFLTYFQNEAQLEKSRLLSDRFSAERPKGSFSTLEIQRTEQGDSAMYLCASSPNPNEQYFGPGTRLTVT.

The rearrangement joins TRBV18 to TRBJ1-5; no definite D call. V lost 5 bases, J lost 4 bases, and 21 bases lay in between. The CDR3 contains 17 residues. The germline gives CDR1 KGHSH, CDR2 LQKENI. CDR3 sequence (DNA): TGTGCCAGCTCAACCTACGGCCCAAAAGTAGGGAATCAGCCCCAGCATTTT. Its translation is CASSTYGPKVGNQPQHF.

The chain couples TRBV7-9 to TRBJ2-1; D unclear. V shed 1 base and J shed 8 bases, with 6 bases lying between them. Germline-derived CDR1 and CDR2 are SEHNR and FQNEAQ (reference sequence). The CDR3 spans 12 residues. The CDR3 is CASSLVGYEQFF. DNA for the CDR3: TGTGCCAGCAGCTTAGTTGGCTATGAGCAGTTCTTC.

This clone was seen a handful of times. The V call is TRBV27, the J call TRBJ1-6; a weak D match, TRBD1 (5 bases). Germline-derived CDR1 and CDR2 are MNHEY and SMNVEV (reference sequence). This CDR3 comprises 16 residues. With 8 bases removed from V and 0 bases from J, the gap between germline ends came to 14 bases. In DNA, the CDR3 is TGTGCCAGCGCGACGGGACGGAGCTCCTATAATTCACCCCTCCACTTT. The encoded protein is CASATGRSSYNSPLHF.

The rearrangement uses TRBV5-1 and TRBJ1-1; maybe TRBD1 (5 bases). CDR3 length equals 15 residues. From germline, CDR1 is SGHRS and CDR2 YFSETQ. The V end lost 4 bases, the J end lost 5 bases, and 18 bases lay between the germline ends. This chain's CDR3 is CASSVVGEGGTEAFF. CDR3 sequence (DNA): TGCGCCAGCAGCGTGGTGGGGGAAGGAGGGACTGAAGCTTTCTTT. Full variable domain (remainder filled in from reference TRBV5-1 and TRBJ1-1): KAGVTQTPRYLIKTRGQQVTLSCSPISGHRSVSWYQQTPGQGLQFLFEYFSETQRNKGNFPGRFSGRQFSNSRSEMNVSTLELGDSALYLCASSVVGEGGTEAFFGQGTRLTVV.

This clone was seen once. V and J are TRBV3-1 (or the pseudogene TRBV3-2) and TRBJ1-3; 8 bases align to TRBD1. Germline CDR1 is LGHDT and CDR2 is YNNKEL (reference sequence). The V gene end was trimmed by 4 bases and the J gene end by 2 bases; junction bases not matched to a gene: 1. This CDR3 region has 14 residues. The CDR3 reads CASSLTGAGNTIYF. Written as DNA, the CDR3 is TGTGCCAGCAGCCTGACAGGGGCTGGAAACACCATATATTTT.

This chain links TRBV7-2 with TRBJ2-3; a weak D match, TRBD2 (6 bases). CDR3 length: 14 residues. The V end was cut by 2 bases, the J end by 6 bases, with 12 bases between. The germline V gene has CDR1 SGHTA and CDR2 FQGNSA. CDR3 DNA sequence: TGTGCCAGCAGCTTAATCGGGAGTGGGGATACGCAGTATTTT. Translation: CASSLIGSGDTQYF.

This sequence joins TRBV7-9 and TRBJ2-5; D is possibly TRBD2 (6 bases). The V gene's germline CDR1 is SEHNR and CDR2 FQNEAQ (reference sequence). V was cut by 4 bases and J by 2 bases, with 11 bases left in between. This CDR3 contains 14 residues. CDR3 sequence reads: CASSSNGGQETQYF. The CDR3 region has the DNA TGTGCCAGCAGCTCAAACGGGGGACAAGAGACCCAGTACTTC.

The chain combines TRBV21-1 with TRBJ1-6; no check of the table's D call, TRBD1, against the DNA was made. TRBV21-1 is annotated as a pseudogene. CDR3 length equals 16 residues. CDR3 protein: CASSSRDRPYNSPLHF. The CDR3 DNA follows: TGTGCCAGCAGCTCTCGGGACAGACCCTATAATTCACCCCTCCACTTT.

The chain carries TRBV7-3 and TRBJ1-4; a weak D match, TRBD1 (5 bases). The CDR3 contains 15 residues. CDR1 is SGHTA, CDR2 FQGTGA, per germline. Trimming pared 5 bases from V and 5 bases from J, leaving 15 bases between. CDR3 protein: CASSARGDPNEKLFF. The CDR3 DNA reads TGTGCCAGCAGCGCCCGAGGGGACCCCAATGAAAAACTGTTTTTT.

The rearrangement links TRBV6-5 to TRBJ1-4; D is possibly TRBD1 (5 bases). Germline lookup yields CDR1 MNHEY and CDR2 SVGAGI. Trimming cost V 8 bases and J 4 bases, with 8 bases left between them. CDR3 length equals 12 residues. For the CDR3, the DNA is TGTGCCAGCGGGGGGGGTAATGAAAAACTGTTTTTT. It translates to CASGGGNEKLFF.

V and J are TRBV7-8 and TRBJ1-6; the D is unclear. Germline CDR1 is SGHVS and CDR2 is FQNEAQ. Between the trimmed V and J ends, which lost 1 base and 6 bases, there was a span of 13 bases. This CDR3 has 16 amino acids. The CDR3 loop reads CASSLERRLGNSPLHF. Here the CDR3 DNA reads TGTGCCAGCAGCTTAGAGAGGCGGCTCGGTAATTCACCCCTCCACTTT.

This chain joins TRBV28 and TRBJ2-5, with D possibly TRBD1 on 6 matching bases. CDR3 length equals 13 residues. CDR1 MDHEN and CDR2 SYDVKM come from the germline V gene. V was cut by 6 bases and J by 0 bases, with 8 bases left in between. The CDR3 is CASRTGHQETQYF. The CDR3 region has the DNA TGTGCCAGCAGGACAGGACACCAAGAGACCCAGTACTTC.